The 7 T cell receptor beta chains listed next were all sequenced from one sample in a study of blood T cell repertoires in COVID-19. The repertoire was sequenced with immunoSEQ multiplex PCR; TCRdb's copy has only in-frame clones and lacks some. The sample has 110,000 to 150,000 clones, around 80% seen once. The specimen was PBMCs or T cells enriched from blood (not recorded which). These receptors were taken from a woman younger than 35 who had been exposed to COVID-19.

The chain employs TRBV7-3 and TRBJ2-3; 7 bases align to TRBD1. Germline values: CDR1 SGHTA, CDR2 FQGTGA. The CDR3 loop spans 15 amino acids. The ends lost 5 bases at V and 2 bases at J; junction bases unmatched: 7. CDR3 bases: TGTGCCAGCAGCGTACAGGGGCAAAACACAGATACGCAGTATTTT. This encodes CASSVQGQNTDTQYF.

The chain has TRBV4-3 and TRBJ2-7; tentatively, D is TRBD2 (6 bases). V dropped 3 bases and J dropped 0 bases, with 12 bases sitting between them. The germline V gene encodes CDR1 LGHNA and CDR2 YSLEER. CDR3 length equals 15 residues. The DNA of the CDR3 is TGCGCCAGCAGCCAGATAGCGGAATCCTCCTACGAGCAGTACTTC. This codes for CASSQIAESSYEQYF.

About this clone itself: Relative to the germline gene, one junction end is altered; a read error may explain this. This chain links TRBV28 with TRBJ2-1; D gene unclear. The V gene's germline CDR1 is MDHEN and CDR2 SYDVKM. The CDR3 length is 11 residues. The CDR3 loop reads CATLSDNEQFF. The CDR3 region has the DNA TGTGCCACCCTCTCCGACAATGAGCAGTTCTTC.

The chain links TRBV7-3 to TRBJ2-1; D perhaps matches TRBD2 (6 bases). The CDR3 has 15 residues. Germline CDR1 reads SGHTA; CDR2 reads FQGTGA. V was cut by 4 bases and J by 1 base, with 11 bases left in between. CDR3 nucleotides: TGTGCCAGCAGCTCCCCCGGGACTTCCTACAATGAGCAGTTCTTC. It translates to CASSSPGTSYNEQFF.

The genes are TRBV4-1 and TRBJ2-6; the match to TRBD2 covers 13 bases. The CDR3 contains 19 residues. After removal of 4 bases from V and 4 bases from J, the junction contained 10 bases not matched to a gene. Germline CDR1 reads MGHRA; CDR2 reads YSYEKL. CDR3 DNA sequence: TGCGCCAGCAGCCTTACACTAGCGGGAGGGCAAACCGGGGCCAACGTCCTGACTTTC. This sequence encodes CASSLTLAGGQTGANVLTF.

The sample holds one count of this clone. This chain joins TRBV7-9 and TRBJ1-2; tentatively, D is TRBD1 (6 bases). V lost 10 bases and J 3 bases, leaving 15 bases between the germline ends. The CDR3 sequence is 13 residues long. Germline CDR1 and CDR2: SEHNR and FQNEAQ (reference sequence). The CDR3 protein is CAIVTGSDYGYTF. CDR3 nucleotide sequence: TGTGCCATCGTGACAGGTTCCGACTATGGCTACACCTTC. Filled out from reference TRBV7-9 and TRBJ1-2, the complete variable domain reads DTGVSQNPRHKITKRGQNVTFRCDPISEHNRLYWYRQTLGQGPEFLTYFQNEAQLEKSRLLSDRFSAERPKGSFSTLEIQRTEQGDSAMYLCAIVTGSDYGYTFGSGTRLTVV.

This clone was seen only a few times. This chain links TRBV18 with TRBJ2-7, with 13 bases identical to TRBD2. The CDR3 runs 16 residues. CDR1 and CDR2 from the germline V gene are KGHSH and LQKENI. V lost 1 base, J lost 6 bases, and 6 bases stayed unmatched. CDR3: CASSPLLGTSGVEQYF. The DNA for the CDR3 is TGTGCCAGCTCACCACTCCTCGGGACTAGCGGGGTCGAGCAGTACTTC.